The clone carrying this T cell receptor beta chain came up many times. Antigen unknown. The CDR3 end is not reached by the read, which stops 3 residues before it; the germline J gene fills it in. These data belong to a study of T cell clonality in common variable immunodeficiency. Study conclusions and caveats: CVID patient heterogeneity limited repertoire-clinical complication correlations.

The CDR3 spans 14 residues. Trimming cost V 5 bases and J 2 bases; bases outside gene matches: 3. Per germline, CDR1 SGHVS and CDR2 FQNEAQ. The method was immunoSEQ multiplex PCR; TCRdb's version includes in-frame clones alone and lacks a portion of them. The sample has under 40,000 clones, none seen only once. The chain is built from TRBV7-8 and TRBJ1-2; 9 bases line up with TRBD1. This TCR derives from a person aged 18 to 70 in good health. Input material: peripheral blood mononuclear cells. CDR3 loop: CASSDGTGNYGYTF. The covered CDR3 bases are TGTGCCAGCAGCGACGGGACAGGGAACTATGGC.